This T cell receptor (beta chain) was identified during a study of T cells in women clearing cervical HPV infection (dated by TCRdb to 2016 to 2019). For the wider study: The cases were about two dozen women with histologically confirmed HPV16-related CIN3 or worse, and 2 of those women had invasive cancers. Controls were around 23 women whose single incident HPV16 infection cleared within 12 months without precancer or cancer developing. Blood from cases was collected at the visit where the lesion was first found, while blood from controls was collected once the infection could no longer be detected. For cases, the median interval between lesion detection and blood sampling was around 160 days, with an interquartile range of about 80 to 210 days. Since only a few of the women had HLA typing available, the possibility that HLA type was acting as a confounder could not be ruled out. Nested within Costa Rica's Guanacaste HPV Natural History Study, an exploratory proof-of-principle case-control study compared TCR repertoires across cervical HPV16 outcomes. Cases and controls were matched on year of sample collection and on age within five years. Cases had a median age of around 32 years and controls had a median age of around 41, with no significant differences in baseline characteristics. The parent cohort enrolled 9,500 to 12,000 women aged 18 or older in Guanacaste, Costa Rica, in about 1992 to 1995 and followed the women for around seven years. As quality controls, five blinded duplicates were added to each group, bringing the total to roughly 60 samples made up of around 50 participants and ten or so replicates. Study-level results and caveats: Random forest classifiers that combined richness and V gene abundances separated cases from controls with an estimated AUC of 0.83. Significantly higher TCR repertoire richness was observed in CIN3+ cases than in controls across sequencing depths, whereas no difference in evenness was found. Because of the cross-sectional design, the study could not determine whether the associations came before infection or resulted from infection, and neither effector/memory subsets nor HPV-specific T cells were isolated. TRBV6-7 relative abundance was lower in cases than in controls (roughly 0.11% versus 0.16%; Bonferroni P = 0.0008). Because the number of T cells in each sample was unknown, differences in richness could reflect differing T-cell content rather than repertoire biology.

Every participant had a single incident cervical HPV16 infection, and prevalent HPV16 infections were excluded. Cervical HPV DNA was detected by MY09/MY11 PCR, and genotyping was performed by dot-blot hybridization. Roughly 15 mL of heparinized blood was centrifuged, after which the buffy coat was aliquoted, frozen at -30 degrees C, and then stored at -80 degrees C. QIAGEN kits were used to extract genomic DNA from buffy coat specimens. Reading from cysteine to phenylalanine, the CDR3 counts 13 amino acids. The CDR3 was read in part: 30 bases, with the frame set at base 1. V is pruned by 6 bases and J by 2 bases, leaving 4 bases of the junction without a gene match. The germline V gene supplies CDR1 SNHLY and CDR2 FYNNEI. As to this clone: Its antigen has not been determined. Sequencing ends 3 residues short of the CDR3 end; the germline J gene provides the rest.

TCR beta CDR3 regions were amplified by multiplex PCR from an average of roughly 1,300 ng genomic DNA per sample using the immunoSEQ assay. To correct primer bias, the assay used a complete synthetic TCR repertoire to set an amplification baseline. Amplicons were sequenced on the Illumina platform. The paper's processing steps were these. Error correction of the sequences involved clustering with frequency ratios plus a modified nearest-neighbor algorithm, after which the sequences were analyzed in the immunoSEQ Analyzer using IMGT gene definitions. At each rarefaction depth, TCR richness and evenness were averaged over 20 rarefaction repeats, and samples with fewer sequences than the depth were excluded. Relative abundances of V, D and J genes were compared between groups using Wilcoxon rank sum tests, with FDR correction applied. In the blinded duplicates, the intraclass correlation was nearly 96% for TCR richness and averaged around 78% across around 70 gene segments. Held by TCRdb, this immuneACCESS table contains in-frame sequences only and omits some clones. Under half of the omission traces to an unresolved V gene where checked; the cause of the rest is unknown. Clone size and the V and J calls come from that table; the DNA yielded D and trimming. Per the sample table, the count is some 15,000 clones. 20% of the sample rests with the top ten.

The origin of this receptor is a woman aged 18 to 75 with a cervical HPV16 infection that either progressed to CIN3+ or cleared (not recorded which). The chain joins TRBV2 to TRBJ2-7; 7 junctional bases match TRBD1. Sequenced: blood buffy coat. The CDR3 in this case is CASRTGQTYEQYF. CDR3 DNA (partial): TGTGCCAGCAGGACGGGACAGACCTACGAG.